These 27 T cell receptor beta chains were all obtained from the same sample, sequenced in a study of blood T cell repertoires in COVID-19. Here immunoSEQ multiplex PCR was the method, and the copy in TCRdb shows in-frame clones only, minus some. The table includes about 36,000 clones, roughly 84% detected once. The sequencing input was peripheral blood. The receptors derive from a man in his sixties with COVID-19, enrolled during active disease.

V usage is TRBV27 and J usage is TRBJ1-2; 8 positions agree with TRBD1. Germline CDR1 MNHEY, CDR2 SMNVEV (reference sequence). The V gene end was trimmed by 3 bases and the J gene end by 0 bases; junction bases not matched to a gene: 6. The CDR3 runs to 16 residues. CDR3 sequence reads: CASSLGDRGANYGYTF. CDR3 coding DNA: TGTGCCAGCAGTTTGGGAGACAGGGGAGCTAACTATGGCTACACCTTC.

This clone was seen only a few times. The chain uses TRBV5-5 and TRBJ1-4; D remains unclear. Per the germline V gene, CDR1 is SGHKS and CDR2 is YYEKEE (reference sequence). CDR3 size: 13 residues. V lost 2 bases and J lost 4, with 6 bases in between. DNA of the CDR3: TGTGCCAGCAGCTTAACAGTTAATGAAAAACTGTTTTTT. Its translation: CASSLTVNEKLFF.

This chain uses TRBV11-2 with TRBJ1-1; the D gene is possibly TRBD1 (6 bases). CDR1 SGHAT and CDR2 FQNNGV come from the germline V gene. CDR3 length: 14 residues. The germline V and J ends were trimmed by 4 bases and 1 base, with 10 bases remaining between them. CDR3 loop: CASSSRTANTEAFF. CDR3 DNA: TGTGCCAGCAGCTCCCGGACAGCGAACACTGAAGCTTTCTTT. Drawing the rest from reference TRBV11-2 and TRBJ1-1, the complete variable domain is EAGVAQSPRYKIIEKRQSVAFWCNPISGHATLYWYQQILGQGPKLLIQFQNNGVVDDSQLPKDRFSAERLKGVDSTLKIQPAKLEDSAVYLCASSSRTANTEAFFGQGTRLTVV.

V usage is TRBV5-1 and J usage is TRBJ2-3; 10 bases are a match to TRBD2. Trimming at V came to 2 bases and at J to 4 bases, leaving 4 bases not matched to a gene. The germline V gene has CDR1 SGHRS and CDR2 YFSETQ. This CDR3 region has 15 residues. The CDR3 sequence: CASSFSGRAADTQYF. DNA for the CDR3: TGCGCCAGCAGCTTCAGCGGGAGGGCAGCAGATACGCAGTATTTT.

The chain has TRBV4-2 and TRBJ2-2, with 8 bases lining up with TRBD1. With V trimmed by 6 bases and J by 3 bases, 9 bases remained unmatched. This CDR3 comprises 16 residues. The V gene's germline CDR1 is LGHNA and CDR2 YNFKEQ. The CDR3 loop is CASRPGDRRYTGELFF. The CDR3 DNA follows: TGTGCCAGCAGGCCTGGGGACAGGAGATACACCGGGGAGCTGTTTTTT.

The genes are TRBV24-1 and TRBJ2-7; 10 bases line up with TRBD1. Germline V CDR1 and CDR2: KGHDR, SFDVKD. J gave up 4 bases and V 7 bases, and 3 bases lay outside the gene matches. The CDR3 covers 13 residues. CDR3: CATRRGQGYEQYF. CDR3 bases: TGTGCCACCAGGCGGGGACAGGGGTACGAGCAGTACTTC.

The chain recombines TRBV10-3 with TRBJ2-1; D is unresolved. V was trimmed by 3 bases and J by 0 bases, leaving 15 bases between them. This CDR3 spans 17 amino acids. From germline, CDR1 is ENHRY and CDR2 SYGVKD. CDR3 protein: CAISDYSNPSSYNEQFF. CDR3 coding DNA: TGTGCCATCAGTGATTACAGTAACCCAAGCTCCTACAATGAGCAGTTCTTC.

The chain joins TRBV6-5 to TRBJ2-7; 9 bases agree with TRBD1. Trimming took 4 bases from V and 5 from J; bases not matched to a gene: 9. In germline, CDR1 is MNHEY, CDR2 SVGAGI. The CDR3 loop spans 15 amino acids. CDR3 nucleotide sequence: TGTGCCAGCAGTTTGACTGGGGACAGGGACCACGAGCAGTACTTC. Amino acid sequence: CASSLTGDRDHEQYF.

The rearrangement links TRBV6-5 to TRBJ1-2; TRBD1 aligns across 11 bases. Germline V gene data show CDR1 as MNHEY and CDR2 as SVGAGI. This CDR3 comprises 14 residues. With V trimmed by 7 bases and J by 4 bases, 5 bases remained unmatched. The CDR3 DNA is TGTGCCAGCACTAAGGGACAGGGGGTCTATGGCTACACCTTC. It encodes CASTKGQGVYGYTF.

The chain is built from TRBV12-3 or TRBV12-4 and TRBJ2-3; D is undetermined. The CDR3 consists of 12 residues. V was clipped by 2 bases and J by 5 bases, with 5 bases between them. CDR3 DNA sequence: TGTGCCAGCAGTTTATCAGGAGATACGCAGTATTTT. It specifies CASSLSGDTQYF.

Note on this clone: An end of the junction does not agree with germline; a read error may underlie this. This chain uses TRBV2 with TRBJ1-5; no reliable D call. This CDR3 has 13 residues. Germline V gene data show CDR1 as SNHLY and CDR2 as FYNNEI. For the CDR3, the DNA is TGTGCCAGCAGTAGACTAAGCATTCAGCCCCAGCATTTT. Residues: CASSRLSIQPQHF.

The rearrangement uses TRBV4-1 and TRBJ1-2; weak D call: TRBD1 (5 bases). Germline V gene lookup returns CDR1 MGHRA and CDR2 YSYEKL. This CDR3 spans 16 amino acids. V shed 4 bases and J shed 7 bases, with 22 bases lying between them. Here the CDR3 DNA reads TGCGCCAGCAGCCGCCCCGTCTTAGGGGAGGGAAGTGGCTACACCTTC. It yields the protein CASSRPVLGEGSGYTF.

The chain has TRBV10-1 and TRBJ2-1; perhaps TRBD1 as D (7 bases). Trimming cost V 6 bases and J 8 bases, with 14 bases left between them. Germline V lookup: CDR1 WNHNN, CDR2 SYGVQD (reference sequence). The CDR3 spans 13 residues. The CDR3 is CASRRQGGDEQFF. DNA of the CDR3: TGCGCCAGCAGGCGACAGGGAGGCGATGAGCAGTTCTTC.

CDR3 nucleotides: TGTGCCAGCTCACCCACGGACAGATCTGGAAACACCATATATTTT. Protein: CASSPTDRSGNTIYF. This chain uses TRBV18 with TRBJ1-3, with a tentative D call TRBD1 (6 bases). The germline V and J ends were trimmed by 3 bases and 1 base, with 10 bases remaining between them. CDR1 and CDR2 from the germline V gene are KGHSH and LQKENI. CDR3 length equals 15 residues.

CDR3 region: CASGGDYNEQFF. Here the CDR3 DNA reads TGCGCCAGTGGGGGGGACTACAATGAGCAGTTCTTC. The V gene is TRBV5-1, the J gene TRBJ2-1; 7 bases fit TRBD2. V dropped 8 bases and J dropped 3; count of bases not matched to a gene: 2. Germline CDR1 SGHRS, CDR2 YFSETQ. This CDR3 has 12 amino acids.

The rearrangement uses TRBV4-3 and TRBJ1-2, with TRBD1 matching 7 bases. V was clipped by 0 bases and J by 4 bases; unmatched bases: 8. Germline loops: CDR1 LGHNA, CDR2 YSLEER. CDR3 length: 16 residues. The CDR3 DNA reads TGCGCCAGCAGCCAAGATAGGGACAGCGGGAGCTATGGCTACACCTTC. Translating gives CASSQDRDSGSYGYTF.

This clone was picked up a small number of times. The chain recombines TRBV2 with TRBJ1-1, with a possible D match to TRBD1 (6 bases). This CDR3 contains 16 residues. The V gene's germline CDR1 is SNHLY and CDR2 FYNNEI. V lost 0 bases, J lost 2 bases, and 13 bases lay in between. This CDR3 reads CASSEALGRGNTEAFF. DNA of the CDR3: TGTGCCAGCAGTGAAGCTTTAGGCAGGGGAAACACTGAAGCTTTCTTT.

CDR3 in DNA: TGCAGCGTTGAATACACAGGCGGCCTCACCTTC. Translated, it gives CSVEYTGGLTF. The rearrangement links TRBV29-1 to TRBJ1-2, with a tentative D call TRBD1 (5 bases). Germline V CDR1 and CDR2: SQVTM, ANQGSEA. The CDR3 covers 11 residues. The V end lost 2 bases, the J end lost 13 bases, and 14 bases lay between the germline ends.

The chain joins TRBV27 to TRBJ1-1; 7 bases fit TRBD1. Germline V lookup: CDR1 MNHEY, CDR2 SMNVEV (reference sequence). The trim removed 5 bases at V and 3 bases at J, leaving 9 bases unmatched. The CDR3 runs 15 residues. CDR3 bases: TGTGCCAGCAGTCCCGAGACAGGGTTCTACACTGAAGCTTTCTTT. Its protein product is CASSPETGFYTEAFF.

The J gene is TRBJ2-3, the V gene TRBV21-1; the D segment call TRBD1 is taken from the table without a DNA check. TRBV21-1 is deemed a pseudogene. The CDR3 is 17 amino acids. The CDR3 region has the DNA TGTGCCAGCAGCGAGGATGCTACCCGCCCAGGGACAGATACGCAGTATTTT. It translates to CASSEDATRPGTDTQYF.

The chain is built from TRBV28 and TRBJ2-1; a possible D gene is TRBD1 (8 bases). The CDR3 is 16 amino acids. Germline loops: CDR1 MDHEN, CDR2 SYDVKM. With 6 bases removed from V and 7 bases from J, the gap between germline ends came to 22 bases. The DNA for the CDR3 is TGTGCCAGCAGCCTAATCGGACAGGGAGGGTGGAATGAGCAGTTCTTC. Translation gives CASSLIGQGGWNEQFF.

In its sample, this clone was seen a few times. The chain recombines TRBV2 with TRBJ1-2; maybe TRBD1 (6 bases). The CDR3 length is 12 residues. The germline gives CDR1 SNHLY, CDR2 FYNNEI. Trimming removed 2 bases at V and 5 bases at J, with 6 bases between. This chain's CDR3 is CASSEQGYGYTF. CDR3 nucleotides: TGTGCCAGCAGTGAACAGGGGTATGGCTACACCTTC.

A few counts support this clone. The rearrangement links TRBV3-1 (or the pseudogene TRBV3-2) to TRBJ1-2, with D possibly matching TRBD1 (5 bases). Germline lookup yields CDR1 LGHDT and CDR2 YNNKEL (reference sequence). V was clipped by 1 base and J by 8 bases, with 11 bases between them. The CDR3 totals 13 residues. In DNA, the CDR3 is TGTGCCAGCAGCCAAGGTGGAGGGGTCGGCTACACCTTC. Its protein product is CASSQGGGVGYTF.

The chain couples TRBV24-1 to TRBJ2-2; D gene unclear. Per germline, CDR1 KGHDR and CDR2 SFDVKD. With 7 bases removed from V and 3 bases from J, the gap between germline ends came to 11 bases. The CDR3 extends over 14 amino acids. CDR3 sequence (DNA): TGTGCCACCAGACCTACTACGGACACCGGGGAGCTGTTTTTT. It yields the protein CATRPTTDTGELFF.

This chain links TRBV4-3 with TRBJ1-2, with D uncertain. The CDR3 extends over 14 amino acids. V was cut by 3 bases and J by 7 bases, with 15 bases left in between. CDR1 is LGHNA, CDR2 YSLEER, per germline. The CDR3 DNA reads TGCGCCAGCAGCCAGGAGGATTCAAAGGGTGGCTACACCTTC. This codes for CASSQEDSKGGYTF.

The gene calls are TRBV11-3 and TRBJ2-3; 9 bases are a match to TRBD1. Per germline, CDR1 SGHNT and CDR2 YENEEA. This CDR3 comprises 15 residues. V was pared by 5 bases and J by 1 base, with 4 bases of the junction left unmatched. The CDR3 nucleotides read TGTGCCAGCAGCACCCGGACAGGGGGCACAGATACGCAGTATTTT. Translation: CASSTRTGGTDTQYF.

This clone was seen only a few times. The V call is TRBV4-2, the J call TRBJ2-1, with D perhaps matching TRBD2 (5 bases). Germline V CDR1 and CDR2: LGHNA, YNFKEQ. The CDR3 has 15 amino acids. With 4 bases removed from V and 4 bases from J, the gap between germline ends came to 14 bases. In nucleotides, the CDR3 is TGTGCCAGCAGCCGGGAGACTAACAATTACAATGAGCAGTTCTTC. Its translation is CASSRETNNYNEQFF.